Listed here is a single TCR beta chain. Antigen: not known. The sample originates from a study of cytomegalovirus exposure and HLA in healthy donors. Primers included in the PCR were 60 Vbeta and 13 Jbeta primers. Measured with immunoSEQ multiplex PCR; TCRdb has only the in-frame clones, and not every one. In the table there are approximately 140,000 clones, around 77% of which are singletons. Study-level points and caveats: High sensitivity and specificity were reportedly achieved when the classifier diagnosed cytomegalovirus status.

Trimming pared 3 bases from V and 0 bases from J, leaving 11 bases between. Germline assignment: CDR1 LNHDA and CDR2 SQIVND (reference sequence). The CDR3 is made up of 16 amino acids. The sequence derives from a woman in her forties in good health and CMV-seropositive. Material: PBMCs. The chain uses TRBV19 and TRBJ1-4; D is undetermined. CDR3 protein: CASSILLVATNEKLFF. For the CDR3, the DNA is TGTGCCAGTAGTATCCTCTTAGTAGCAACTAATGAAAAACTGTTTTTT.